This TCR beta chain emerged from a study of PD-1 blockade in classical Hodgkin lymphoma (dated by TCRdb to about 2020). Turning to the overall study: Nivolumab dosing was 3 mg/kg intravenously every 2 weeks, continuing until either disease progression or unacceptable toxicity. To define a peripheral blood immune signature of response to PD-1 blockade in classical Hodgkin lymphoma, the study combined TCR beta sequencing with CyTOF.

Summary of the overall study and its limitations: By C4D1, a significant rise was seen in CD4+ TCR diversity but not in CD8+ TCR diversity (p=0.0027 vs p=0.16), and the rise was most apparent among complete responders (p=0.02). Diversity was lower in patients who began nivolumab less than 1 year after ASCT, so these patients were left out of later analyses to avoid confounding by immune reconstitution. Baseline TCR diversity was reported as lower in newly diagnosed patients than in healthy donors, and lower still in relapsed/refractory patients. Only a single clinical trial cohort was studied, and what caused the repertoire differences, possibly disease activity or prior therapy, remained undefined. Trial patients with a complete response had baseline diversity similar to that of newly diagnosed patients, while partial responders and progressors had significantly lower diversity.

The sample's time point label is to be understood as: cycle 4 day 1 (C4D1), after around six weeks of nivolumab. All trial patients had relapsed after autologous stem cell transplantation, with cohorts A, B and C differing in prior brentuximab vedotin exposure. A total of 50 to 70 patients with relapsed/refractory classical Hodgkin lymphoma made up the trial cohort, and each patient's best overall response was complete response, partial response or progressive disease. Trial patients were treated with single-agent nivolumab in the multi-cohort phase II CheckMate 205 trial. An independent review committee assessed best overall response using the 2007 International Working Group response criteria. Trial PBMCs were collected just before the start of nivolumab (C1D1) and during therapy at cycle 2 day 1 and cycle 4 day 1. After peripheral blood was drawn into 8 mL Vacutainer Cell Preparation Tubes, PBMCs were isolated by centrifugation and then cryopreserved.

Genomic DNA was extracted with the Qiagen DNeasy kit from unsorted PBMCs and from negatively selected CD4+ and CD8+ fractions. TCR beta CDR3 regions were subjected to amplification by immunoSEQ multiplex PCR with primers that anneal to V and J segments. Amplification bias was minimized using a synthetic immune receptor repertoire, and residual bias was removed computationally after sequencing. From the authors' description of their analysis: Custom Python scripts were used to quantify repertoire diversity as the Shannon entropy index. The unsorted, CD4+ and CD8+ repertoires were each analyzed separately, with the exception of combined analyses, where CD4+ and CD8+ sequences were merged in silico. A clone was considered expanded if an increase in frequency of at least 2-fold after treatment relative to C1D1 was found, and a pseudocount of 0.5 was applied to clones undetected at baseline. Singleton clones were defined as clones with 0 or 1 copy at C1D1, and non-singleton clones were defined as clones with 2 or more copies. Clones expanded in unsorted samples were annotated as CD4+, CD8+ or unknown by matching protein sequences in sorted samples from the same patient. Diversity changes from C1D1 to C4D1 were tested in paired samples using Wilcoxon tests. The table was pulled from immuneACCESS by TCRdb, which kept in-frame rearrangements only. Such tables lose some clones; where checked, under half of the loss comes from unresolved V genes, and the rest has no known cause. The V and J calls and the clone size are those of that table, but D and trimming were determined from the DNA. The sample table lists 5,500 to 7,000 clones, 65% to 90% of them with a count of one. The ten top clones hold approximately 40% of the sample.

As to this clone: Its binding antigen is unknown. No base quality values were provided; no much bigger clone lies one nucleotide off.

CDR1 is given as SEHNR and CDR2 as FQNEAQ, both from the germline V gene (reference sequence). From the cysteine through the phenylalanine, the CDR3 covers 19 amino acids. CDR3 DNA is the only sequence kept; it has 57 bases, read in frame from the first base. V is reduced by 1 base and J by 5 bases, leaving a spacing of 26 bases between them. The specimen was peripheral blood mononuclear cells (PBMCs), collected before the fourth cycle of nivolumab. The sequence was collected from a human donor with classical Hodgkin lymphoma. The V gene is TRBV7-9 and the J gene is TRBJ2-5; a tentative D match to TRBD1 spans 6 bases. The CDR3 amino acid sequence is: CASSLVMIRGTPGLETQYF. The bases read TGTGCCAGCAGCTTAGTTATGATAAGGGGGACCCCAGGTTTGGAGACCCAGTACTTC.